This T cell receptor (beta chain) was captured in a study of graft-versus-host responses after intestinal transplantation. This CDR3 region has 13 residues. Germline loops: CDR1 SGHNT, CDR2 YENEEA. V dropped 3 bases and J dropped 2 bases, with 8 bases sitting between them. The assay was immunoSEQ multiplex PCR, and TCRdb's table has in-frame clones only and misses some. There are around 90,000 clones in the sample; roughly 91% occur only once, and less than 0.6% lies in the top ten. Comments on this clone: Its antigen is not known.

This TCR came from a human donor who received an intestinal transplant. The source material was unstimulated CD8+ T cells sorted from spleen or lymph node cells, sampled before intestinal transplant. The V call is TRBV11-3, the J call TRBJ2-7; perhaps TRBD1 as D (5 bases). The CDR3 here is CASSLGPTYEQYF. For the CDR3, the DNA is TGTGCCAGCAGCTTGGGGCCGACCTACGAGCAGTACTTC.